The following is a T cell receptor beta chain sequence with its context. The antigen is undetermined. The source material, RNA transcripts, was used to amplify TCR beta CDR3 regions. Initially, a first-round RT-PCR of the TCR CDR3 employed the HTBI primer set. Using its own MiXCR run on the multiplex PCR reads, TCRdb lists one record per CDR3 protein. This table holds about 400,000 distinct CDR3 sequences, approximately 14% found once. Exclusions: uncontrolled infection, other autoimmune disease, pregnancy, lactation. It was at first hyperthyroidism diagnosis, before any ophthalmopathy symptoms, that the blood sample was taken. This specimen comes from a study of T cells in Graves' hyperthyroidism and ophthalmopathy. Whole-study results and caveats: From stable hyperthyroidism, ophthalmopathy was separated by a 13 V-J model.

This TCR came from a woman in her late teens or twenties with Graves' hyperthyroidism that later progressed to Graves' ophthalmopathy. Sequencing was carried out using blood.

The CDR3 region is CASSEVGRGSYNEQFF. The CDR3 nucleotides are TGTGCCAGCAGTGAAGTCGGGAGAGGGTCCTACAATGAGCAGTTCTTC. The J gene is TRBJ2-1, the V gene TRBV2; tentatively, D is TRBD2 (6 bases). The length of the CDR3 is 16 residues. Trimming removed 1 base from V and 1 base from J, with 11 bases in between. Germline values: CDR1 SNHLY, CDR2 FYNNEI.